This T cell receptor (beta chain) is from a study of identical twins. This clonotype was observed at least ten times. Its antigen is unidentified. Germline V gene sequence: CDR1 MNHEY, CDR2 SVGAGI. V lost 2 bases and J 1 base, leaving 8 bases between the germline ends. There are 15 residues in the CDR3. A universal primer site came from template switching; cDNA carried unique molecular identifiers. In TCRdb, the 5' RACE reads were re-called with MiXCR into one record per CDR3 protein. The table has about 700,000 distinct CDR3 sequences, 5.5% to 7.5% seen once. Study results and limitations: Conclusions relied on cross-sectional statistical analysis, not following the same donors. Out-of-frame beta sequences exhibited a weaker degree of excess twin sharing. With monozygotic twins, out-of-frame TCR alpha sharing exceeded what models estimated.

The sample was naive T cells sorted from blood. The sequence was collected from a man younger than 35 in good health. The chain uses TRBV6-5 and TRBJ2-2, with no clear D. The CDR3 spells CASSYRALNTGELFF. The DNA of the CDR3 is TGTGCCAGCAGTTACAGGGCCCTGAACACCGGGGAGCTGTTTTTT.